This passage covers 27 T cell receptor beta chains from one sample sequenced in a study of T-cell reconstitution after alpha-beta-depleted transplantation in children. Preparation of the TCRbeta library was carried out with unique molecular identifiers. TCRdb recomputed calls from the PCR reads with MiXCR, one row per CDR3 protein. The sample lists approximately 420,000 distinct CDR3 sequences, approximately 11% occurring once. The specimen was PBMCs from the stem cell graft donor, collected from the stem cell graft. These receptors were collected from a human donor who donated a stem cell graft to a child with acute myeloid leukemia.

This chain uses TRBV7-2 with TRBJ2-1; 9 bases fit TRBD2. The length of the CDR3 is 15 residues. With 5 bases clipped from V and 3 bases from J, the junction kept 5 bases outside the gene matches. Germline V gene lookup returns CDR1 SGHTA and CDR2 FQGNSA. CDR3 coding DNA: TGTGCCAGCAGCGATAGCGGGAGATTCTACAATGAGCAGTTCTTC. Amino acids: CASSDSGRFYNEQFF.

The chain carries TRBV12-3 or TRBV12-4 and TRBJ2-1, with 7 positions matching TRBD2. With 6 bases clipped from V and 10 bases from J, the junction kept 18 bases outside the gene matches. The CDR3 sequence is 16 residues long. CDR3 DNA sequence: TGTGCCAGCAGAGAGGACCGAGGGGCGGGGGTGACGGAGCAGTTCTTC. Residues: CASREDRGAGVTEQFF.

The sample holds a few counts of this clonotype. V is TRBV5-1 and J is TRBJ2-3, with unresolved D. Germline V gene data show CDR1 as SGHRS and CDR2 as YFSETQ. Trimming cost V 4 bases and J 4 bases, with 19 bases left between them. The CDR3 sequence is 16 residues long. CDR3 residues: CASSPLTTGSPDTQYF. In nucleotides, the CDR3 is TGCGCCAGCAGCCCCTTAACCACCGGTAGCCCAGATACGCAGTATTTT. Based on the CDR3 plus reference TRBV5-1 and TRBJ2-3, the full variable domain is KAGVTQTPRYLIKTRGQQVTLSCSPISGHRSVSWYQQTPGQGLQFLFEYFSETQRNKGNFPGRFSGRQFSNSRSEMNVSTLELGDSALYLCASSPLTTGSPDTQYFGPGTRLTVL.

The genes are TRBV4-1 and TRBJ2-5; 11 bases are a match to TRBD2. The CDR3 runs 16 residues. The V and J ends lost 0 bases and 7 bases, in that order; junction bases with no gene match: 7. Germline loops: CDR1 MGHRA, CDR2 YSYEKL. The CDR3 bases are TGCGCCAGCAGCCAAGATGCTAGCGGGGGGAGAGGGACCCAGTACTTC. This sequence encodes CASSQDASGGRGTQYF.

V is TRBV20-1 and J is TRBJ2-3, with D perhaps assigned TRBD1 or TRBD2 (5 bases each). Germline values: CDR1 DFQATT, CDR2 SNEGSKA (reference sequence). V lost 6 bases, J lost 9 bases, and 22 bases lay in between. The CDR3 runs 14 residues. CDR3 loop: CSAGRDLAAGTQYF. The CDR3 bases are TGCAGTGCAGGCCGGGACCTGGCGGCTGGGACGCAGTATTTT.

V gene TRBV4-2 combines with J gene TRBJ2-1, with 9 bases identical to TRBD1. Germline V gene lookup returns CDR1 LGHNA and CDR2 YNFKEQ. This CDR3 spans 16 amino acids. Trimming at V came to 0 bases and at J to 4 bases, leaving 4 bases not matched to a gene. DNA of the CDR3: TGTGCCAGCAGCCAAGATGGGGACAGGGCGTACAATGAGCAGTTCTTC. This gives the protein CASSQDGDRAYNEQFF.

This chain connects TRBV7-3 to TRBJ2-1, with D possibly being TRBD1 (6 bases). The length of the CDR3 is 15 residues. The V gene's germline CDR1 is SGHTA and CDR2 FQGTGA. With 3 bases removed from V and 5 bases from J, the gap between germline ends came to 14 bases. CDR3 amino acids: CASSFTGQPNNEQFF. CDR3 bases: TGTGCCAGCAGCTTTACAGGGCAACCTAACAATGAGCAGTTCTTC.

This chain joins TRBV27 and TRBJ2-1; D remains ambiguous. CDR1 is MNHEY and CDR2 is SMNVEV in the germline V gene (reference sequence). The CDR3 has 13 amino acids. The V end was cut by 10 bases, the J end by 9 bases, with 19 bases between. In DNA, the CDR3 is TGTGCCACCTCTTCGAGTGGCGGCGGTGAGCAGTTCTTC. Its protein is CATSSSGGGEQFF.

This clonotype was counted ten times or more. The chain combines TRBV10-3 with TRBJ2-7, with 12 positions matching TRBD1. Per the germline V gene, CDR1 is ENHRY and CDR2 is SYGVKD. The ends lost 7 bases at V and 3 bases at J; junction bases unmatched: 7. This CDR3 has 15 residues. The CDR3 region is CAIKTGTGGFYEQYF. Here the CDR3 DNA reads TGTGCCATCAAAACCGGGACAGGGGGCTTCTACGAGCAGTACTTC.

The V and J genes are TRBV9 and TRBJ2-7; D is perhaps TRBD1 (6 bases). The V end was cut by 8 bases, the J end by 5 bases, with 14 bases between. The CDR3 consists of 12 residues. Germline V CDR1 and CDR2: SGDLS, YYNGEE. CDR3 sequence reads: CASSDRHDEQYF. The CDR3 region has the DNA TGTGCCAGTAGTGACAGGCACGACGAGCAGTACTTC. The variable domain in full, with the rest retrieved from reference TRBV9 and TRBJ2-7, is DSGVTQTPKHLITATGQRVTLRCSPRSGDLSVYWYQQSLDQGLQFLIQYYNGEERAKGNILERFSAQQFPDLHSELNLSSLELGDSALYFCASSDRHDEQYFGPGTRLTVT.

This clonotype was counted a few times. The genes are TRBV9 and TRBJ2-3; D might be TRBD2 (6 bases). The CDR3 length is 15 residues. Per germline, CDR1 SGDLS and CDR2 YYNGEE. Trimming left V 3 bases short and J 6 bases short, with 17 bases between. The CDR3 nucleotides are TGTGCCAGCAGCGACAAGAGGGACTCTGGGGATACGCAGTATTTT. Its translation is CASSDKRDSGDTQYF.

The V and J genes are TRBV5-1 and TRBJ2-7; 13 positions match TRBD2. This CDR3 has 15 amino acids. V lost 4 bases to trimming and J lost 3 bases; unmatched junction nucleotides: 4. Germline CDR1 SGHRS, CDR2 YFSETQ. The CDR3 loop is CASSVGTSGDYEQYV. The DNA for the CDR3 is TGCGCCAGCAGCGTCGGGACTAGCGGGGACTACGAGCAGTACGTC.

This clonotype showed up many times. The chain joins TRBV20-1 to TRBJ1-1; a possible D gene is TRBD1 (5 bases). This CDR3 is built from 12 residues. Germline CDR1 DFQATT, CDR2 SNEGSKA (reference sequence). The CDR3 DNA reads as TGCCTCGGAAGGGGACCGAACACTGAAGCTTTCTTT. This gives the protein CLGRGPNTEAFF.

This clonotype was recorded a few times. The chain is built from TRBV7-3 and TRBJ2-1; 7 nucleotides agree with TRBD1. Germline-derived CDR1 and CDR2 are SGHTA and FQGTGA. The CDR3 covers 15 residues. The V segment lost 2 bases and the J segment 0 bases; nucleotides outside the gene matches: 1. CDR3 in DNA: TGTGCCAGCAGCTTACAGGGGGTCTCCTACAATGAGCAGTTCTTC. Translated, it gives CASSLQGVSYNEQFF.

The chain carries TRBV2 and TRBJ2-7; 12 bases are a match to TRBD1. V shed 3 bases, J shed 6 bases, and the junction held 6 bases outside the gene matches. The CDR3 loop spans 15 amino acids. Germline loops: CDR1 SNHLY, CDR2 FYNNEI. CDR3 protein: CASSEHGTGGGEQYF. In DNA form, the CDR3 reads TGTGCCAGCAGTGAGCACGGGACAGGGGGCGGCGAGCAGTACTTC.

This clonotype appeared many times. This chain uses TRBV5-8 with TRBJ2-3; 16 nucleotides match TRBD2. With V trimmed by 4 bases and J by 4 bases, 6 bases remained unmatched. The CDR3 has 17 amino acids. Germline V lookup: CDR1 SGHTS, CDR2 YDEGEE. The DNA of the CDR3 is TGTGCCAGCAGCGGCCCCGGGACTAGCGGGGGGGCAGATACGCAGTATTTT. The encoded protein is CASSGPGTSGGADTQYF.

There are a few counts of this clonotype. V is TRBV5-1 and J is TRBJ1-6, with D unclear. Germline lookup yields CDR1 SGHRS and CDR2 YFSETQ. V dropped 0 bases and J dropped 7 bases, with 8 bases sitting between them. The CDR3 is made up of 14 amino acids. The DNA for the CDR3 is TGCGCCAGCAGCTTGGGTACAGCAAATTCACCCCTCCACTTT. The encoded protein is CASSLGTANSPLHF.

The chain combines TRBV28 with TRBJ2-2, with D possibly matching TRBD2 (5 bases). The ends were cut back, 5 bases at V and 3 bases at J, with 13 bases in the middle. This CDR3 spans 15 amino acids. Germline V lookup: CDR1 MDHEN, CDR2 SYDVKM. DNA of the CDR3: TGTGCCAGCAGTCCAGCGAGCGGTTACACCGGGGAGCTGTTTTTT. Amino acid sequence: CASSPASGYTGELFF.

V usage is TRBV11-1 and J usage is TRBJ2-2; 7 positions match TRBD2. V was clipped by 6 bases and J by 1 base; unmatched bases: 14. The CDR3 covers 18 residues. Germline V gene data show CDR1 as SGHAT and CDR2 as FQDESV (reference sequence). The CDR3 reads CASRIGSPGLKNTGELFF. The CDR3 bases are TGTGCCAGCAGAATAGGATCTCCGGGACTAAAGAACACCGGGGAGCTGTTTTTT.

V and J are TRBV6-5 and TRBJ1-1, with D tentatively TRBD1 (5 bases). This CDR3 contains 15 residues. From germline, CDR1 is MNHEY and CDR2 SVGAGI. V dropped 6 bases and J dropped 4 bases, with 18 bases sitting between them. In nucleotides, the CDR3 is TGTGCCAGCAGCGGGAGAGGGGCGAGAAGCACTGAAGCTTTCTTT. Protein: CASSGRGARSTEAFF.

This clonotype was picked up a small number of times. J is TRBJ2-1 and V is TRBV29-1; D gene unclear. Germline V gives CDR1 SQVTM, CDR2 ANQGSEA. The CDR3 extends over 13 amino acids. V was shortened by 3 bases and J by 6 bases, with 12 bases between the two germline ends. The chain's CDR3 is CSVEIRTTNEQFF. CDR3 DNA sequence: TGCAGCGTTGAGATTAGAACGACCAATGAGCAGTTCTTC.

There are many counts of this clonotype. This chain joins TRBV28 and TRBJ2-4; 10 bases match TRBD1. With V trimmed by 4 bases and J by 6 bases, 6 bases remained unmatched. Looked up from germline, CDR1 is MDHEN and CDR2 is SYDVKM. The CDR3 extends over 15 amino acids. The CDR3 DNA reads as TGTGCCAGCAGTTCTCCGACAGGGGGCGGAAACATTCAGTACTTC. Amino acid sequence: CASSSPTGGGNIQYF. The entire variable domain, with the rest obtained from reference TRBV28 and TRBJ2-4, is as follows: DVKVTQSSRYLVKRTGEKVFLECVQDMDHENMFWYRQDPGLGLRLIYFSYDVKMKEKGDIPEGYSVSREKKERFSLILESASTNQTSMYLCASSSPTGGGNIQYFGAGTRLSVL.

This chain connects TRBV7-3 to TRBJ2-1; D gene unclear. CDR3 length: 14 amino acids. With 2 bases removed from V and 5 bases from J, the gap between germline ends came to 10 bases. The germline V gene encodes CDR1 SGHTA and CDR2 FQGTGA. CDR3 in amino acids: CASSLHQQDNEQFF. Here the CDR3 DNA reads TGTGCCAGCAGCTTACATCAGCAGGACAATGAGCAGTTCTTC. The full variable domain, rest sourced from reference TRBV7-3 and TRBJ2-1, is GAGVSQTPSNKVTEKGKYVELRCDPISGHTALYWYRQSLGQGPEFLIYFQGTGAADDSGLPNDRFFAVRPEGSVSTLKIQRTERGDSAVYLCASSLHQQDNEQFFGPGTRLTVL.

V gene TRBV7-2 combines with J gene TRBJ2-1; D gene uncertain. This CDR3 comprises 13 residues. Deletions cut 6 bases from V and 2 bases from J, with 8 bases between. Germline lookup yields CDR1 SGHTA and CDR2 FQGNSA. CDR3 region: CASSPLPYNEQFF. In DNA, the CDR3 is TGTGCCAGCAGTCCCCTTCCCTACAATGAGCAGTTCTTC.

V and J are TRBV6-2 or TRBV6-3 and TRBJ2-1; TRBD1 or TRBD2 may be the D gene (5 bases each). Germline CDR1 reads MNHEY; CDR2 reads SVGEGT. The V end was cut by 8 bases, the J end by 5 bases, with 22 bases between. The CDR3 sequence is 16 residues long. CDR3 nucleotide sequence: TGTGCCAGCCGCACCGGGACCCCGACGCGGAACAATGAGCAGTTCTTC. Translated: CASRTGTPTRNNEQFF.

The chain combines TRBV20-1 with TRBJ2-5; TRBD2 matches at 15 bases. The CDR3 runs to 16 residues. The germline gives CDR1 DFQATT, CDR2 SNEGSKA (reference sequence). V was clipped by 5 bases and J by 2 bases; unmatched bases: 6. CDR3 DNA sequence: TGCAGTGCTTCCCGGACTAGCGGGGGGGGACAAGAGACCCAGTACTTC. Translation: CSASRTSGGGQETQYF.

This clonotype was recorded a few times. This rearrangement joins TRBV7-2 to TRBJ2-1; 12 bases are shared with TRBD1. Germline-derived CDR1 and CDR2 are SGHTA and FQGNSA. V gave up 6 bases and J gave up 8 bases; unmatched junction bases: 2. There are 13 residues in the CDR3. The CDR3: CASRGQGAYEQFF. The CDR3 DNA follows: TGTGCCAGCAGGGGACAGGGGGCCTATGAGCAGTTCTTC.